These 26 T cell receptor beta chains were sequenced from one sample in a study of blood T cell repertoires in COVID-19 (dated by TCRdb to about 2020). The library relied on the immunoSEQ multiplex PCR assay. This is the immuneACCESS table as TCRdb keeps it, with only in-frame sequences that have V and J called. A part of the clones is gone; compared with another copy, unresolved V genes explain less than half, and the rest is unexplained. This sample holds about 150,000 clones; roughly 87% were observed only once. Approximately 3.7% of the sample belongs to the ten largest clones. The sample comprised PBMCs or T cells enriched from blood (not recorded which). The receptors come from a woman aged 40 to 55 who had been exposed to COVID-19.

V and J are TRBV6-1 and TRBJ1-6; TRBD1 aligns across 7 bases. The CDR3 extends over 16 amino acids. CDR1 and CDR2 (germline): MNHNS, SASEGT. Unmatched junction bases numbered 10, after V lost 4 bases and J lost 7 bases. CDR3 residues: CASSASGTVGNSPLHF. CDR3 coding DNA: TGTGCCAGCAGTGCCTCCGGGACAGTAGGGAATTCACCCCTCCACTTT.

The rearrangement joins TRBV27 to TRBJ1-5; the match to TRBD1 covers 11 bases. Germline CDR1 and CDR2: MNHEY and SMNVEV (reference sequence). The CDR3 runs 17 residues. V dropped 10 bases and J dropped 1; count of bases not matched to a gene: 12. The CDR3: CATRKGTGGSSNQPQHF. The CDR3 DNA is TGTGCCACCAGAAAGGGGACAGGGGGTTCAAGCAATCAGCCCCAGCATTTT.

The chain recombines TRBV12-3 or TRBV12-4 with TRBJ1-1, with TRBD1 matching over 7 bases. V was pared by 5 bases and J by 11 bases, with 8 bases of the junction left unmatched. The CDR3 consists of 12 residues. DNA for the CDR3: TGTGCCAGCAGTGCCCCAGGGGGGCGGGCTTTCTTT. Translated, it gives CASSAPGGRAFF.

The chain is built from TRBV7-2 and TRBJ2-7, with a tentative D call TRBD1 (7 bases). The length of the CDR3 is 16 residues. V shed 5 bases and J shed 3 bases, with 20 bases lying between them. Germline V gene sequence: CDR1 SGHTA, CDR2 FQGNSA. In DNA form, the CDR3 reads TGTGCCAGCAGCCGGGACTCCAGCGGACAGGTCTACGAGCAGTACTTC. Amino acid sequence: CASSRDSSGQVYEQYF.

The chain joins TRBV28 to TRBJ2-3; 9 positions match TRBD2. The CDR3 is 18 residues long. After removal of 5 bases from V and 1 base from J, the junction contained 13 bases not matched to a gene. Germline assignment: CDR1 MDHEN and CDR2 SYDVKM. The CDR3 region is CASSPPPSGITGTDTQYF. For the CDR3, the DNA is TGTGCCAGCAGTCCCCCCCCTAGCGGGATTACAGGCACAGATACGCAGTATTTT. The full variable domain, with the rest looked up from reference TRBV28 and TRBJ2-3, is DVKVTQSSRYLVKRTGEKVFLECVQDMDHENMFWYRQDPGLGLRLIYFSYDVKMKEKGDIPEGYSVSREKKERFSLILESASTNQTSMYLCASSPPPSGITGTDTQYFGPGTRLTVL.

V and J are TRBV28 and TRBJ2-3, with 9 bases that match TRBD2. This CDR3 has 18 amino acids. Germline values: CDR1 MDHEN, CDR2 SYDVKM. Losses at the gene ends were 5 bases for V and 1 base for J; bases not matched to a gene: 13. Written as DNA, the CDR3 is TGTGCCAGCAGTAATCGTTATAGCGGGAGCATAGGCACAGATACGCAGTATTTT. Protein product: CASSNRYSGSIGTDTQYF.

This chain connects TRBV25-1 to TRBJ2-5, with TRBD1 identical over 9 bases. This CDR3 contains 14 residues. The V gene's germline CDR1 is MGHDK and CDR2 SYGVNS. V lost 4 bases to trimming and J lost 2 bases; unmatched junction nucleotides: 2. CDR3 region: CASSVDRGQETQYF. The CDR3 nucleotides are TGTGCCAGCAGTGTGGACAGGGGACAAGAGACCCAGTACTTC. The variable domain in full, completed from reference TRBV25-1 and TRBJ2-5, reads EADIYQTPRYLVIGTGKKITLECSQTMGHDKMYWYQQDPGMELHLIHYSYGVNSTEKGDLSSESTVSRIRTEHFPLTLESARPSHTSQYLCASSVDRGQETQYFGPGTRLLVL.

The chain carries TRBV10-1 and TRBJ2-3; TRBD2 matches at 12 bases. With 0 bases clipped from V and 14 bases from J, the junction kept 9 bases outside the gene matches. Germline CDR1 and CDR2: WNHNN and SYGVQD (reference sequence). The CDR3 is 15 amino acids. For the CDR3, the DNA is TGCGCCAGCAGTGAGTCGACCCTAGCGGGGGGGCGTCCGTATTTT. It is translated as CASSESTLAGGRPYF.

As regards this clone: The sample holds other DNA sequences that translate to the same CDR3. The gene calls are TRBV5-1 and TRBJ1-3; TRBD1 matches at 7 bases. Germline V lookup: CDR1 SGHRS, CDR2 YFSETQ. V lost 0 bases to trimming and J lost 0 bases; unmatched junction nucleotides: 0. CDR3 length: 15 amino acids. DNA for the CDR3: TGCGCCAGCAGCTTGGGGACAGGCTCTGGAAACACCATATATTTT. Translating gives CASSLGTGSGNTIYF.

This clone has a single count. This chain joins TRBV3-1 (or the pseudogene TRBV3-2) and TRBJ2-2; 7 bases fit TRBD2. The germline V gene has CDR1 LGHDT and CDR2 YNNKEL (reference sequence). This CDR3 has 18 residues. V was pared by 7 bases and J by 0 bases, with 14 bases of the junction left unmatched. The CDR3 DNA sequence: TGTGCCAGCAACCGCCGGACGGGAGGACCATCGAACACCGGGGAGCTGTTTTTT. Translation gives CASNRRTGGPSNTGELFF.

The genes are TRBV27 and TRBJ2-1; TRBD2 agrees at 11 bases. The CDR3 runs 14 residues. In germline, CDR1 is MNHEY, CDR2 SMNVEV (reference sequence). V shed 5 bases, J shed 10 bases, and the junction held 7 bases outside the gene matches. The CDR3 nucleotides are TGTGCCAGCAGTCCACGTTCTAGCGGGGGGGAGCAGTTCTTC. Its protein product is CASSPRSSGGEQFF.

V usage is TRBV19 and J usage is TRBJ1-2; 8 bases map to TRBD1. Germline V gives CDR1 LNHDA, CDR2 SQIVND (reference sequence). The J segment lost 2 bases and the V segment lost 4 bases, leaving 9 bases of the junction unmatched. This CDR3 region has 16 residues. The CDR3 spells CASSKRQGPRNYGYTF. CDR3 DNA: TGTGCCAGTAGTAAACGACAGGGGCCGCGCAACTATGGCTACACCTTC.

This clone turned up a few times. This chain links TRBV10-3 with TRBJ2-1; a weak D match, TRBD2 (8 bases). The V gene's germline CDR1 is ENHRY and CDR2 SYGVKD. The V gene lost 4 bases and the J gene lost 9 bases, with 31 bases spanning the gap. The CDR3 extends over 19 amino acids. CDR3 in DNA: TGTGCCATCAGTGGCCGGGACAGCGGGAGTCCGGGACGAATGGGTGAGCAGTTCTTC. It yields the protein CAISGRDSGSPGRMGEQFF.

This sequence joins TRBV6-2 or TRBV6-3 and TRBJ1-2; D is ambiguous. The length of the CDR3 is 17 residues. The germline V gene has CDR1 MNHEY and CDR2 SVGEGT. The V end lost 3 bases, the J end lost 5 bases, and 22 bases lay between the germline ends. The CDR3, as DNA: TGTGCCAGCAGTTATTTCGTTGGTACTTCACAGCTTTATGGCTACACCTTC. Translating it yields CASSYFVGTSQLYGYTF.

This chain joins TRBV5-1 and TRBJ2-5; unclear D gene. CDR3 size: 13 residues. From germline, CDR1 is SGHRS and CDR2 YFSETQ. Trimming left V 1 base short and J 4 bases short, with 8 bases between. CDR3 sequence: CASSLNYGETQYF. The CDR3 nucleotides are TGCGCCAGCAGCTTGAACTATGGAGAGACCCAGTACTTC.

The chain is built from TRBV27 and TRBJ1-1, with D perhaps matching TRBD1 (6 bases). The germline CDR1 and CDR2 sequences are MNHEY and SMNVEV (reference sequence). This CDR3 has 14 amino acids. Trimming pared 6 bases from V and 3 bases from J, leaving 14 bases between. The CDR3 region has the DNA TGTGCCAGCAGGGGAGGGGGGGTGGACACTGAAGCTTTCTTT. It encodes CASRGGGVDTEAFF.

This CDR3 is CASSLSYSGNTIYF. The CDR3 DNA follows: TGTGCCAGCAGTTTATCTTACTCTGGAAACACCATATATTTT. The V gene is TRBV28, the J gene TRBJ1-3; no definite D call. Trimming left V 1 base short and J 0 bases short, with 4 bases between. CDR3 size: 14 residues. Per the germline V gene, CDR1 is MDHEN and CDR2 is SYDVKM.

CDR3 nucleotide sequence: TGTGCCAGCAGTTACTCGGCAGGGGGCTTGGGAGAGACCCAGTACTTC. Protein product: CASSYSAGGLGETQYF. The V call is TRBV6-5, the J call TRBJ2-5; 8 bases align to TRBD1. Germline lookup yields CDR1 MNHEY and CDR2 SVGAGI. With V trimmed by 0 bases and J by 4 bases, 7 bases remained unmatched. The CDR3 length is 16 residues.

The chain couples TRBV6-6 to TRBJ1-1; 12 bases are a match to TRBD1. The CDR3 loop spans 16 amino acids. Trimming cost V 6 bases and J 5 bases; bases outside gene matches: 10. CDR1 is MNHNY, CDR2 SVGAGI, per germline (reference sequence). CDR3 loop: CASSPNRDRGRTEAFF. CDR3 coding DNA: TGTGCCAGCAGCCCTAACCGGGACAGGGGGCGTACTGAAGCTTTCTTT.

This chain connects TRBV6-6 to TRBJ1-3, with D unresolved. The CDR3 extends over 13 amino acids. The V end lost 4 bases, the J end lost 2 bases, and 6 bases lay between the germline ends. Germline V gene sequence: CDR1 MNHNY, CDR2 SVGAGI (reference sequence). This chain's CDR3 is CASSSGTGNTIYF. The CDR3 DNA follows: TGTGCCAGCAGTTCGGGGACTGGAAACACCATATATTTT.

The CDR3 loop reads CASSLSARSQGELFF. CDR3 coding DNA: TGTGCCAGCAGCTTATCTGCTCGGAGTCAGGGGGAGCTGTTTTTT. The chain links TRBV7-2 to TRBJ2-2; D is unresolved. The CDR3 is 15 amino acids. The V end lost 2 bases, the J end lost 8 bases, and 15 bases lay between the germline ends. From germline, CDR1 is SGHTA and CDR2 FQGNSA.

V gene TRBV5-5 combines with J gene TRBJ1-5; 7 bases line up with TRBD1. The CDR3 spans 14 residues. Unmatched junction bases numbered 4, after V lost 4 bases and J lost 3 bases. CDR1 and CDR2 from the germline V gene are SGHKS and YYEKEE (reference sequence). CDR3 nucleotides: TGTGCCAGCAGCGCCGGACAGGACAATCAGCCCCAGCATTTT. This gives the protein CASSAGQDNQPQHF. The whole variable domain, remainder taken from reference TRBV5-5 and TRBJ1-5, is DAGVTQSPTHLIKTRGQQVTLRCSPISGHKSVSWYQQVLGQGPQFIFQYYEKEERGRGNFPDRFSARQFPNYSSELNVNALLLGDSALYLCASSAGQDNQPQHFGDGTRLSIL.

The chain couples TRBV10-3 to TRBJ1-1; a weak D match, TRBD1 (6 bases). Trimming cost V 5 bases and J 1 base, with 11 bases left between them. The germline V gene has CDR1 ENHRY and CDR2 SYGVKD. This CDR3 contains 14 residues. CDR3 region: CAISIGQPNTEAFF. CDR3 coding DNA: TGTGCCATCAGTATTGGACAGCCGAACACTGAAGCTTTCTTT.

This clone was picked up one time. The gene calls are TRBV6-5 and TRBJ2-1; tentative D call: TRBD1 (6 bases). V shed 7 bases and J shed 0 bases, with 13 bases lying between them. The germline gives CDR1 MNHEY, CDR2 SVGAGI. CDR3 length: 15 amino acids. CDR3 in amino acids: CASKVRTVSYNEQFF. The CDR3 DNA reads TGTGCCAGCAAGGTGAGGACAGTCTCCTACAATGAGCAGTTCTTC.

The chain joins TRBV28 to TRBJ1-2; no firm D call. Deletions cut 4 bases from V and 4 bases from J, with 7 bases between. CDR1 and CDR2 (germline): MDHEN, SYDVKM. This CDR3 region has 12 residues. The CDR3 sequence is CASSSHFYGYTF. The DNA for the CDR3 is TGTGCCAGCAGTTCCCATTTCTATGGCTACACCTTC.

V gene TRBV10-1 combines with J gene TRBJ2-7, with 8 bases aligning to TRBD1. The CDR3 is 12 residues long. The J segment lost 1 base and the V segment lost 8 bases, leaving 1 base of the junction unmatched. Germline V lookup: CDR1 WNHNN, CDR2 SYGVQD (reference sequence). The CDR3 nucleotides are TGCGCCAGCGGACAGGGTTCCTACGAGCAGTACTTC. Its protein is CASGQGSYEQYF.